A selection of T cell receptor beta chains follows, all from one sample in a study of T cells after posttransplantation cyclophosphamide. The table came from immunoSEQ multiplex PCR; TCRdb's copy has only in-frame clones and leaves some out. The sample records about 18,000 clones, 70% to 80% being singletons. Sequenced here: CD8+ T cells sorted from PBMCs, sampled just over 1,900 days after a stem cell transplant with posttransplant cyclophosphamide. These receptors originate from a female patient aged 35-55 years who received an allogeneic stem cell transplant from a related donor, was CMV-positive, and had no GVHD. The graft donor may account for some of the T cells. Each CDR3 is given with its conserved first and last residue. The D gene is left open where the match is weak. Clone size is given for some rows only: seen once, a few or many times, or a class if the clone is expanded.

D gene	J gene	V gene	clone size	CDR3 DNA	CDR3 protein
NA	TRBJ2-2	TRBV6-5	once	TGTGCCAGCAGTTACTCGAACAGGGCCGGGGAGCTGTTTTTT	CASSYSNRAGELFF
NA	TRBJ2-1	TRBV4-3	NA	TGCGCCAGCAGCTATCTGGGACTCGACAATGAGCAGTTCTTC	CASSYLGLDNEQFF
TRBD1	TRBJ2-7	TRBV7-9	NA	TGTGCCAGCAGAAGTGGGACAGGGCTCAACGAGCAGTACTTC	CASRSGTGLNEQYF
NA	TRBJ2-1	TRBV19	NA	TGTGCCAGTAGTATCGGGGGGCCCTCCTACAATGAGCAGTTCTTC	CASSIGGPSYNEQFF
NA	TRBJ2-7	TRBV10-1	NA	TGCGCCAGCAGTGTTAACAGCTACGAGCAGTACTTC	CASSVNSYEQYF
TRBD1	TRBJ2-5	TRBV27	NA	TGTGCCAGCAGTTGGGGGACAGGGGAGACCCAGTACTTC	CASSWGTGETQYF
TRBD1	TRBJ2-1	TRBV7-9	NA	TGTGCCAGCAGCTTAGGGGGGGTAGGGACAGGGTGGAATGAGCAGTTCTTC	CASSLGGVGTGWNEQFF
NA	TRBJ2-2	TRBV18	NA	TGTGCCAGCTCACCACCAGGGGGGGCCCCGAACACCGGGGAGCTGTTTTTT	CASSPPGGAPNTGELFF
TRBD1	TRBJ1-6	TRBV7-6	NA	TGTGCCAGCAGCTTAAGTACAGGGGAGAATTCACCCCTCCACTTT	CASSLSTGENSPLHF
NA	TRBJ1-5	TRBV5-6	NA	TGTGCCAGCAGCTTGGCGGAGGGATTGCAGCCCCAGCATTTT	CASSLAEGLQPQHF
NA	TRBJ1-1	TRBV27	NA	TGTGCCAGCAGTTTAGCGGCAGAGAACACTGAAGCTTTCTTT	CASSLAAENTEAFF
NA	TRBJ2-3	TRBV5-6	NA	TGTGCCAGCAGCTTGGACAGTAGCACAGATACGCAGTATTTT	CASSLDSSTDTQYF
NA	TRBJ1-1	TRBV4-1	NA	TGCGCCAGCAGCCACTTGGACAGAGAAGCTTTCTTT	CASSHLDREAFF
TRBD2	TRBJ2-1	TRBV13	NA	TGTGCCAGCAGCTTAGGGGGGAGGGATGAGCAGTTCTTC	CASSLGGRDEQFF
NA	TRBJ1-2	TRBV2	few	TGTGCCAGCACCTCAACTTGGACAGTGACCTATGGCTACACCTTC	CASTSTWTVTYGYTF
NA	TRBJ1-2	TRBV20-1	few	TGCAGTGCTACCAACGAGGGCTACACCTTC	CSATNEGYTF
NA	TRBJ1-6	TRBV7-8	NA	TGTGCCAGCAGCTTAAGAGGAGACAGGCACTATAATTCACCCCTCCACTTT	CASSLRGDRHYNSPLHF
TRBD1	TRBJ1-4	TRBV6-6	NA	TGTGCCAGCAGTTCAGGGGGACGGACTGAAAAACTGTTTTTT	CASSSGGRTEKLFF
NA	TRBJ1-2	TRBV7-9	NA	TGTGCCAGCAGCTTAGCGCGGGCAGAACATTATGGCTACACCTTC	CASSLARAEHYGYTF
NA	TRBJ2-3	TRBV27	NA	TGTGCCAGCAGGGACTGGGGACTAGATACGCAGTATTTT	CASRDWGLDTQYF
TRBD1	TRBJ2-4	TRBV2	NA	TGTGCCAGCAGCTTCGAGCAGGGGGCGGCCAAAAACATTCAGTACTTC	CASSFEQGAAKNIQYF
TRBD1	TRBJ1-2	TRBV2	NA	TGTGCCAGCAGCGTCATCAAACAGGGGGCTTTTGGCTATGGCTACACCTTC	CASSVIKQGAFGYGYTF
TRBD1	TRBJ2-2	TRBV7-9	NA	TGTGCCAGCAGCGCCCGGGACAGCGAAGTAGCCGGGGAGCTGTTTTTT	CASSARDSEVAGELFF
TRBD2	TRBJ2-3	TRBV7-9	NA	TGTGCCAGCAGCGGAGCTAGCGGGGGGCCCGGCGATACGCAGTATTTT	CASSGASGGPGDTQYF
TRBD2	TRBJ2-1	TRBV5-1	once	TGCGCCAGCAGCTTTATTCTAGCGGGCTCCTACAATGAGCAGTTCTTC	CASSFILAGSYNEQFF
NA	TRBJ1-1	TRBV28	NA	TGTGCCAGCAGTTTAGTGACAGCAGGGGCCACTGAAGCTTTCTTT	CASSLVTAGATEAFF
NA	TRBJ1-2	TRBV4-1	few	TGCGCCAGCAGGAGTCCGTCCTATGGCTACACCTTC	CASRSPSYGYTF
NA	TRBJ2-5	TRBV7-7	NA	TGTGCTAGCAGCTTAGCGTCAGGGTACCAAGAGACCCAGTACTTC	CASSLASGYQETQYF
TRBD1	TRBJ2-7	TRBV11-2	once	TGTGCCAGCAGCTGGGACAGGGGATACTCCTACGAGCAGTACTTC	CASSWDRGYSYEQYF
NA	TRBJ2-2	TRBV7-9	once	TGTGCCAGCAGCTTAGACTGGGCAGGGGAGAACACCGGGGAGCTGTTTTTT	CASSLDWAGENTGELFF
TRBD2	TRBJ2-1	TRBV7-2	NA	TGTGCCAGCAGCCCCGGGGGGTTGAATGAGCAGTTCTTC	CASSPGGLNEQFF
NA	TRBJ2-7	TRBV6-4	NA	TGTGCCAGCAGGGTGGGCGCGTTATACGAGCAGTACTTC	CASRVGALYEQYF
TRBD1	TRBJ2-3	TRBV2	NA	TGTGCCAGCAGTGATAGACAGGGGACAGATACGCAGTATTTT	CASSDRQGTDTQYF
NA	TRBJ2-1	TRBV27	NA	TGTGCCAGCAGTTTCAGCTCCTACAATGAGCAGTTCTTC	CASSFSSYNEQFF
NA	TRBJ2-7	TRBV4-1	few	TGCGCCAGCAGCCAAGAATCCCACTACGAGCAGTACTTC	CASSQESHYEQYF
TRBD2	TRBJ2-3	TRBV7-2	NA	TGTGCCAGCAGCTGGCCTCCGGGGGTAGCGGGGACAGATACGCAGTATTTT	CASSWPPGVAGTDTQYF